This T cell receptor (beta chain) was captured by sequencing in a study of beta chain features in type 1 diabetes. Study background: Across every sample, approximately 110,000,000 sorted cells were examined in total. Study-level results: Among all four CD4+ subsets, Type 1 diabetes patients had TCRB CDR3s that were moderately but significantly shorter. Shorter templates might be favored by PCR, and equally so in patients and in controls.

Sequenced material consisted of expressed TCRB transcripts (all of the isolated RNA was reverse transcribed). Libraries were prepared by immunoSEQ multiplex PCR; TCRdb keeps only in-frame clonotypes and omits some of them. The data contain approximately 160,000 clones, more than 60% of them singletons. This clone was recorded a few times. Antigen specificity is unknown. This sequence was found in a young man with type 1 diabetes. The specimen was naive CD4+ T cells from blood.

The chain's CDR3 is CASSAGRVGNSPLHF. CDR3 coding DNA: TGTGCCAGCAGCGCCGGGAGGGTAGGAAATTCACCCCTCCACTTT. V is TRBV9 and J is TRBJ1-6; D is undetermined. The CDR3 has 15 amino acids. V lost 3 bases and J 7 bases, leaving 14 bases between the germline ends. CDR1 SGDLS and CDR2 YYNGEE come from the germline V gene.